This T cell receptor (beta chain) is from a study of cytomegalovirus exposure and HLA in healthy donors. Looking at the study overall: There were tens of millions of unique TCRs (from HLA-typed donors) in an early data release. General study findings and limits: Presence/absence analysis assumed near-uniform sequencing depth across donors. Despite most TCR sequences being rare, some public TCRs occurred in many donors.

PCR was performed using 60 Vbeta and 13 Jbeta primers. Data came from immunoSEQ multiplex PCR; TCRdb stores just in-frame clones and leaves some out. The repertoire holds roughly 130,000 clones, with 70% to 80% as singletons. The CDR3 is 18 residues long. The junction had 13 bases not matched to a gene; V was cut back by 2 bases and J by 0 bases. Germline V lookup: CDR1 MNHNS, CDR2 SASEGT. In regard to this clone: The antigen is undetermined.

The chain recombines TRBV6-1 with TRBJ2-7; 7 bases line up with TRBD2. The sequence derives from a woman aged 45-60 years in good health and CMV-seropositive. The sequenced material came from PBMCs. In nucleotides, the CDR3 is TGTGCCAGCAGTGAATTTAGGGCTTGGGGGGGAAGCTCCTACGAGCAGTACTTC. It is translated as CASSEFRAWGGSSYEQYF.